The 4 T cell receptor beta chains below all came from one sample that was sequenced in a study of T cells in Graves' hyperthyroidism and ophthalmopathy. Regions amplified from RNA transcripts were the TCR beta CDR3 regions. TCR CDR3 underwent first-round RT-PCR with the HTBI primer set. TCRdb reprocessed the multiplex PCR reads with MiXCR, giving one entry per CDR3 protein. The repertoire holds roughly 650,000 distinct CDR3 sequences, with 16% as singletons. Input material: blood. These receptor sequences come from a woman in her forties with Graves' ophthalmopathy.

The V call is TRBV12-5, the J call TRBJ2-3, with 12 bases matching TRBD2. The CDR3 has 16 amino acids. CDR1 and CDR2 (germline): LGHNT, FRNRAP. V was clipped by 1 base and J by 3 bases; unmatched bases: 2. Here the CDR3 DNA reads TGTGCTAGTGGTTTGGGACTAGCGGGGGCTACAGATACGCAGTATTTT. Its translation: CASGLGLAGATDTQYF.

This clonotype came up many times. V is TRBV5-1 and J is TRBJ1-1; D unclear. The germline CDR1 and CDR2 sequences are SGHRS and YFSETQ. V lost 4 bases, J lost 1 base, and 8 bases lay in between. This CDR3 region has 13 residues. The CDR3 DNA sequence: TGCGCCAGCAGCCCGGGAAAGAACACTGAAGCTTTCTTT. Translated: CASSPGKNTEAFF.

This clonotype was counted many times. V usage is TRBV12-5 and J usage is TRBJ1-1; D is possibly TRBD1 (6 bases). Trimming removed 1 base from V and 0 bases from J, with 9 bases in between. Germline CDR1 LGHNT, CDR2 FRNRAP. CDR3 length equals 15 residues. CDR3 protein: CASGLDGQLNTEAFF. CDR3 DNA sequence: TGTGCTAGTGGTTTGGACGGACAGTTGAACACTGAAGCTTTCTTT.

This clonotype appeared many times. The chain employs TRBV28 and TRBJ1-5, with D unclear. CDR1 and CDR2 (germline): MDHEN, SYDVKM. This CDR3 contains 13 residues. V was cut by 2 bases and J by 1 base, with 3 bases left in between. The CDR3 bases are TGTGCCAGCAGTTTACAGAGCAATCAGCCCCAGCATTTT. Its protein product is CASSLQSNQPQHF.